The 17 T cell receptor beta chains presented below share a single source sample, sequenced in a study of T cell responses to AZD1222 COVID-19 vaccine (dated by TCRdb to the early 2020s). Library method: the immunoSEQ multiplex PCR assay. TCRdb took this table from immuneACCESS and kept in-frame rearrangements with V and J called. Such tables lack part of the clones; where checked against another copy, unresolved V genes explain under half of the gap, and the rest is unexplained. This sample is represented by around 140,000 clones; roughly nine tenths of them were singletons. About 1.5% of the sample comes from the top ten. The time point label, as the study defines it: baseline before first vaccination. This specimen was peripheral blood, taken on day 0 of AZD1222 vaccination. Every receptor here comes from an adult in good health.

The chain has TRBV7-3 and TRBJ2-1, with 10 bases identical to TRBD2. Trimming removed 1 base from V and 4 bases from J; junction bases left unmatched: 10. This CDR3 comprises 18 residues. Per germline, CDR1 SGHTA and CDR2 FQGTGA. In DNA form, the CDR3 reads TGTGCCAGCAGCTTAATCGCACGGGAACTAGCGGGATACAATGAGCAGTTCTTC. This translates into CASSLIARELAGYNEQFF.

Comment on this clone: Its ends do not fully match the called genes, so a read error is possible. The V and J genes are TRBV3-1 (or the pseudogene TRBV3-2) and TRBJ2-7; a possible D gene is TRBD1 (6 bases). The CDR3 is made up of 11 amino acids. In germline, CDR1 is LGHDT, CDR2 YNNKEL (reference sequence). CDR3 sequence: CASSHTMRGNF. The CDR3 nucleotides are TGTGCCAGCAGCCACACAATGAGGGGGAACTTC.

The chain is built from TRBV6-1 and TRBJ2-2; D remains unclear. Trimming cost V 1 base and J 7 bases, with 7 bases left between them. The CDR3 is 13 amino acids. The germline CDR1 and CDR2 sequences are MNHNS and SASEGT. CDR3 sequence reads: CASSEVSVGELFF. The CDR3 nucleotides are TGTGCCAGCAGTGAAGTAAGCGTCGGGGAGCTGTTTTTT.

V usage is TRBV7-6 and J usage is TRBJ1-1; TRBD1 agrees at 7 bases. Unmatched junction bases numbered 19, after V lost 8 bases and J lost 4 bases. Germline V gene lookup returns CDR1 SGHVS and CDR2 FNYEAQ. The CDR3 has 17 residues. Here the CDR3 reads CASRPAGQELFRTEAFF. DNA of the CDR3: TGTGCCAGCCGTCCCGCCGGACAGGAGTTGTTTCGCACTGAAGCTTTCTTT. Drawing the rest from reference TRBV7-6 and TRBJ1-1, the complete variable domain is GAGVSQSPRYKVTKRGQDVALRCDPISGHVSLYWYRQALGQGPEFLTYFNYEAQQDKSGLPNDRFSAERPEGSISTLTIQRTEQRDSAMYRCASRPAGQELFRTEAFFGQGTRLTVV.

CDR3 nucleotide sequence: TGTGCCAGCAGCCGCCGACAGGGGGTGTTATACGAGCAGTACTTC. Translated: CASSRRQGVLYEQYF. The J gene is TRBJ2-7, the V gene TRBV6-5; 9 nucleotides line up with TRBD1. This CDR3 is built from 15 residues. The ends lost 6 bases at V and 4 bases at J; junction bases unmatched: 10. Germline V gives CDR1 MNHEY, CDR2 SVGAGI.

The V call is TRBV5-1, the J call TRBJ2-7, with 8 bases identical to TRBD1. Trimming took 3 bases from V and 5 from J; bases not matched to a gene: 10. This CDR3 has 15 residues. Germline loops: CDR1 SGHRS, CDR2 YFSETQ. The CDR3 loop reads CASSSLGGQGHEQYF. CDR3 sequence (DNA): TGCGCCAGCAGCTCCTTGGGAGGACAGGGCCACGAGCAGTACTTC.

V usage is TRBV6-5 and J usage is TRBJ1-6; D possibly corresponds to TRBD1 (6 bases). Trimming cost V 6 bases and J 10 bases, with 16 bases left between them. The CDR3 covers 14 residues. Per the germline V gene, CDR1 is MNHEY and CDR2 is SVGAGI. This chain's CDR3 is CASRPRGAGSPLHF. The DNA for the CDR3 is TGTGCCAGCAGGCCTCGGGGGGCAGGATCACCCCTCCACTTT.

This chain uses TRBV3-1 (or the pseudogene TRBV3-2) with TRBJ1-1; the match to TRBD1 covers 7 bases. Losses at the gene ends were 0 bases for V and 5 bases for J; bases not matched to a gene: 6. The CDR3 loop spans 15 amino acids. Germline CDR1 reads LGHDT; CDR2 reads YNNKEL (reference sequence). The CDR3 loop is CASSQEVQGVTEAFF. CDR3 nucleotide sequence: TGTGCCAGCAGCCAAGAGGTCCAGGGGGTTACTGAAGCTTTCTTT.

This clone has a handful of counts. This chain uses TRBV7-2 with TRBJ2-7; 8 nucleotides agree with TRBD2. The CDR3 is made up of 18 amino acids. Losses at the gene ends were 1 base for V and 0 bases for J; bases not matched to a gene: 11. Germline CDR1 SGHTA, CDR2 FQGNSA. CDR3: CASSLGPSGSQGSYEQYF. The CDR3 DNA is TGTGCCAGCAGCTTAGGGCCTAGCGGGTCCCAAGGCTCCTACGAGCAGTACTTC.

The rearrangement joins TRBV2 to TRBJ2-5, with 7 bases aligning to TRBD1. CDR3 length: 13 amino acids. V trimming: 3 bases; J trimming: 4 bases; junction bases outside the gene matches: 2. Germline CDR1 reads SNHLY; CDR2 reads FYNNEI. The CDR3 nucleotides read TGTGCCAGCAGTGAGGACAGGACAGAGACCCAGTACTTC. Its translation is CASSEDRTETQYF.

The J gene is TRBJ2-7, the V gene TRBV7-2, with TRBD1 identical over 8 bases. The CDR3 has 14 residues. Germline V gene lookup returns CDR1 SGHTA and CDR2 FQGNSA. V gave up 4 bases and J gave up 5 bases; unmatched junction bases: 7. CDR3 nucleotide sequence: TGTGCCAGCAGCTGGGACAGGCAGTTTGACGAGCAGTACTTC. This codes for CASSWDRQFDEQYF.

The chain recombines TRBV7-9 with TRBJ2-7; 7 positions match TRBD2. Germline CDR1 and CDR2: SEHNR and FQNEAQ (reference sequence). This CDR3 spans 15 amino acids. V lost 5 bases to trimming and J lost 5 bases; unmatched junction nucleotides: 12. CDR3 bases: TGTGCCAGCAGCCCCTTCCTGGGGGGGAGAAACGAGCAGTACTTC. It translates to CASSPFLGGRNEQYF.

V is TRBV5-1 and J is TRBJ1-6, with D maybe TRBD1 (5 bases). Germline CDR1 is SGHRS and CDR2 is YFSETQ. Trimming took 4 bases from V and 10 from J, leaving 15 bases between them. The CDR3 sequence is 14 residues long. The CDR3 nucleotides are TGCGCCAGCAGCCGCCGGATGGGGGGGTCACCCCTCCACTTT. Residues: CASSRRMGGSPLHF.

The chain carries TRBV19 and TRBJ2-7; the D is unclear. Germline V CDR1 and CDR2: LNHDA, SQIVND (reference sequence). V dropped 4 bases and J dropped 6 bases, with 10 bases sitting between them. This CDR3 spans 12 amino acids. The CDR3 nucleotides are TGTGCCAGTAGTAGGGCCACTGGCGAGCAGTACTTC. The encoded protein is CASSRATGEQYF.

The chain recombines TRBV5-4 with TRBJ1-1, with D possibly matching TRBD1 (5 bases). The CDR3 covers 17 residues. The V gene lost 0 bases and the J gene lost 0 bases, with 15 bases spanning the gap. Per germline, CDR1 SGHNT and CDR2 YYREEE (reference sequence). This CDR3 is CASSLGPRAPMNTEAFF. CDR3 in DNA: TGTGCCAGCAGCTTGGGGCCCAGGGCTCCGATGAACACTGAAGCTTTCTTT.

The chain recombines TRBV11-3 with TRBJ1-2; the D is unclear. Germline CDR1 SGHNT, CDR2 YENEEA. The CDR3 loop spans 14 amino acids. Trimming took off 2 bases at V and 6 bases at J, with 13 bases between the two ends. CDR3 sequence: CASSLLSGGNGYTF. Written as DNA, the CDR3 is TGTGCCAGCAGCTTATTATCGGGAGGTAATGGCTACACCTTC.

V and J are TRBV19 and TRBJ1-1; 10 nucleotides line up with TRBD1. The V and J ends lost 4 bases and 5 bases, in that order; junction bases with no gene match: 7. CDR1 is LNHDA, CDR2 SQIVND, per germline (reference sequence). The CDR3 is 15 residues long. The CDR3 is CASSSRDRGRTEAFF. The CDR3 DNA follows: TGTGCCAGTAGTAGTCGGGACAGGGGACGAACTGAAGCTTTCTTT.